This TCR beta chain comes out of a study of T cell changes during pregnancy in multiple sclerosis. The repertoire was sequenced with immunoSEQ multiplex PCR; TCRdb's copy has only in-frame clones and lacks some. This table holds approximately 69,000 clones, over 75% found once. Germline lookup yields CDR1 SGHDN and CDR2 FVKESK. The CDR3 runs 16 residues. V was clipped by 2 bases and J by 6 bases; unmatched bases: 7. This rearrangement joins TRBV14 to TRBJ1-6, with 7 bases lining up with TRBD1. Here the sequenced sample was CD4+ T cells from peripheral blood mononuclear cells, taken in the third trimester of pregnancy. The receptor was isolated from a female donor in good health, enrolled as a control in a pregnancy study. The CDR3 sequence is CASSQPRQGSNSPLHF. The CDR3 region has the DNA TGTGCCAGCAGCCAACCCAGACAGGGAAGTAATTCACCCCTCCACTTT.